This T cell receptor beta chain was documented in a study of cytomegalovirus exposure and HLA in healthy donors. Looking at the study overall: Unique TCR beta sequences numbering approximately 120 million came from 150 million to 200 million T cells in an earlier analysis.

Vbeta (60) and Jbeta (13) primers were used in the PCR. Measured with immunoSEQ multiplex PCR; TCRdb has only the in-frame clones, and not every one. The sample yields roughly 160,000 clones, approximately 71% seen once. The CDR3 extends over 16 amino acids. CDR1 and CDR2 (germline): SGHRS, YFSETQ. Trimming pared 2 bases from V and 4 bases from J, leaving 16 bases between. The sequenced sample consisted of PBMCs. The V gene is TRBV5-1, the J gene TRBJ1-3; tentatively, D is TRBD1 (5 bases). This clonotype originated in a girl aged 5-17 years in good health and CMV-seronegative. This chain's CDR3 is CASSLGQTIGGNTIYF. Written as DNA, the CDR3 is TGCGCCAGCAGCTTAGGACAAACCATAGGGGGAAACACCATATATTTT. The variable domain in full, with the rest retrieved from reference TRBV5-1 and TRBJ1-3, is KAGVTQTPRYLIKTRGQQVTLSCSPISGHRSVSWYQQTPGQGLQFLFEYFSETQRNKGNFPGRFSGRQFSNSRSEMNVSTLELGDSALYLCASSLGQTIGGNTIYFGEGSWLTVV.